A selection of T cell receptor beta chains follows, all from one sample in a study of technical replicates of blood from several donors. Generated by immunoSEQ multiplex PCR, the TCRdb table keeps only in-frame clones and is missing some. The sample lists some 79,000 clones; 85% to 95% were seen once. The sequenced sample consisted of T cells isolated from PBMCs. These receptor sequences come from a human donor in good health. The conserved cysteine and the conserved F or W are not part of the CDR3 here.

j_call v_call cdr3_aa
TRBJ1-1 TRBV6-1 ASTQAEAF
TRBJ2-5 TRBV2 ASSDGLAGGKETQY
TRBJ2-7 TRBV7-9 ASSLARGLAGVGSYEQY
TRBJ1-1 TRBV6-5 ASSYQTGVGTEAF
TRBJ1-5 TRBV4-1 ASSQERQGNQPQH
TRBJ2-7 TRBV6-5 ASSSIKTGAYEQY
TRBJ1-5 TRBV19 ASSTTVVNQPQH
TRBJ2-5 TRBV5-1 ASMGLAGAGETQY
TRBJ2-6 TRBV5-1 ASSLTPSGANVLT
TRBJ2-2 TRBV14 ASSQKRRGSGELF
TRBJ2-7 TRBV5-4 ASSLDGYEQY
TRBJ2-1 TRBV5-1 ASSSGPGTAISYNEQF
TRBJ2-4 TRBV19 ASNRGRAKNIQY
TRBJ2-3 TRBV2 ASRVGTGGTDTQY
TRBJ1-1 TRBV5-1 ASKEGSTEAF
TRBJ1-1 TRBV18 ASSRDPGRDTEAF
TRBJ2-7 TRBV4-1 ASSQEHRGHEQY
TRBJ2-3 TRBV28 ASTRDGDTQY
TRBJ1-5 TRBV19 ASSTPRRTWDQPQH
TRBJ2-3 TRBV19 ASRPGGAWYTQY
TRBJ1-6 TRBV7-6 ASNANPGQGPSPLH
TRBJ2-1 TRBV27 ASRLGRLNEQF
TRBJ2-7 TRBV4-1 ASSQEARQGSTYEQY